The rows below give T cell receptor beta chains drawn from one sample of a study of blood T cells in healthy people across ages. TCRdb re-called the 5' RACE reads with MiXCR, one entry per CDR3 protein. The sample yields 1.5 million to 2 million distinct CDR3 sequences, about 30% seen once. Sequencing input: blood. The receptors were sampled from a woman aged 30 to 39 in good health. Each CDR3 is given with its conserved first and last residue. Each record gives: V gene, J gene, D gene, clone size, CDR3 DNA, CDR3 protein. D genes are given only for firm matches. Expanded clones are given a class, and other clones once, few, many or no size at all.

>TRBV3-1|TRBJ2-5|TRBD1|NA
TGTGCCAGCAGCCCGGGGACAGGAGATGGGGTCTACAATGAGCAGTACTTC
CASSPGTGDGVYNEQYF
>TRBV12-3/TRBV12-4|TRBJ2-5|NA|few
TGTGCCAGCAATGCTCGGGGCACACTTGGCCAAGAGACCCAGTACTTC
CASNARGTLGQETQYF
>TRBV29-1|TRBJ2-3|NA|NA
TGCAGCGTTCAGGGGAGCACAGATACGCAGTATTTT
CSVQGSTDTQYF
>TRBV18|TRBJ1-2|TRBD1|few
TGTGCCAGCTCACCCAACCCGGGACAGACTATCTATGGCTACACCTTC
CASSPNPGQTIYGYTF
>TRBV5-1|TRBJ2-3|TRBD2|few
TGCGCCAGCAGCTTCGGGGGGGCTCGTAGCACAGATACGCAGTATTTT
CASSFGGARSTDTQYF
>TRBV12-3/TRBV12-4|TRBJ1-4|NA|few
TGTGCCAGCACCACGAGGGGGGTAATGGGGGAAAAACTGTTTTTT
CASTTRGVMGEKLFF
>TRBV5-1|TRBJ2-1|NA|few
TGCGCCAGCAGCTTGAGACGGGGAAGGAATGAGCAGTTCTTC
CASSLRRGRNEQFF
>TRBV20-1|TRBJ2-3|TRBD2|few
TGCAGTGCTAGGACTCCCGGGACTAGCGGGGGACCCACAGATACGCAGTATTTT
CSARTPGTSGGPTDTQYF
>TRBV7-6|TRBJ2-3|NA|few
TGTGCCAGCAGCCGCGACGTCAGGGTGCCCACAGATACGCAGTATTTT
CASSRDVRVPTDTQYF
>TRBV9|TRBJ1-2|NA|NA
TGTGCCAGCACCGGGGCGATCTATGGCTACACCTTC
CASTGAIYGYTF